What follows is one TCR beta chain and its context. Its antigen remains unidentified. The planned depth of sequencing spanned 1 in 200,000 to 1 in 1 million T cells. Assay used: immunoSEQ multiplex PCR; TCRdb lists only in-frame clones, some missing. Among about 140,000 clones listed, more than 75% were seen once. This entry comes from a study of cytotoxic CD8 clonotypes in ibrutinib-treated CLL. Study in general: Among the patients, some eleven presented as relapsed/refractory and about 16 as treatment-naive; fewer than 18 showed unmutated IGHV. Study-level results: The times at which samples were taken varied between sustained-remission and progressing patients. Age-matched healthy donor levels were exceeded by baseline clonality, which tracked circulating CD8+ T-cell counts.

The CDR3 runs 13 residues. Germline V CDR1 and CDR2: ENHRY, SYGVKD. V shed 3 bases and J shed 0 bases, with 5 bases lying between them. The source material was PBMCs, sampled after 36 months of ibrutinib treatment. The clonotype was recovered from a human donor with chronic lymphocytic leukemia. The V and J genes are TRBV10-3 and TRBJ1-1; no firm D call. CDR3 residues: CAISEQLNTEAFF. The CDR3 bases are TGTGCCATCAGTGAACAGTTGAACACTGAAGCTTTCTTT.